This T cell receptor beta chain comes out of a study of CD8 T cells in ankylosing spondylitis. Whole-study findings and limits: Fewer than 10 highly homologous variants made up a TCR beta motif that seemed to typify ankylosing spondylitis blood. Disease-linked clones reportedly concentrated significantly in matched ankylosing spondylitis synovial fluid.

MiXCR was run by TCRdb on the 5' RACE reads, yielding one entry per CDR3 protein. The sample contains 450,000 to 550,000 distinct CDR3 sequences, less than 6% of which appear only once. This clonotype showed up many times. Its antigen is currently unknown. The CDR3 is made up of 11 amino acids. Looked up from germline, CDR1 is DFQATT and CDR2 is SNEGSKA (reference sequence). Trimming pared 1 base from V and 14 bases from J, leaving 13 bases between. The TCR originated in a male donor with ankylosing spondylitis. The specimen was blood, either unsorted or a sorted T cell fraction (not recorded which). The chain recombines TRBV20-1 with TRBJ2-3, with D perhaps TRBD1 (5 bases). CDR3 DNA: TGCAGTGCTAGAGTAAGGGCAGGGTCGTATTTT. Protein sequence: CSARVRAGSYF.